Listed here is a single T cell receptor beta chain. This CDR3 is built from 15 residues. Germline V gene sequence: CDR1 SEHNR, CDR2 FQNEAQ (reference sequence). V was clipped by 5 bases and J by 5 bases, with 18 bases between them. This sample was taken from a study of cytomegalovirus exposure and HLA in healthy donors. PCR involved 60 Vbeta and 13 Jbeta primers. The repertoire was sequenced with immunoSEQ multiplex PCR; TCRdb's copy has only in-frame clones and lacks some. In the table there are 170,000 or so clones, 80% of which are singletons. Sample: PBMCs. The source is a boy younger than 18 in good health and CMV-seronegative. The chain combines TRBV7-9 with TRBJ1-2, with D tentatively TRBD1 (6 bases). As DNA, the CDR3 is TGTGCCAGCAGCCCGTCGGGGGGGGCTTTATATGGCTACACCTTC. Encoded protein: CASSPSGGALYGYTF. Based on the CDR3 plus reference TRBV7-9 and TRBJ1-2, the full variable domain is DTGVSQNPRHKITKRGQNVTFRCDPISEHNRLYWYRQTLGQGPEFLTYFQNEAQLEKSRLLSDRFSAERPKGSFSTLEIQRTEQGDSAMYLCASSPSGGALYGYTFGSGTRLTVV.